The next 27 T cell receptor beta chains were all read from a single sample in a study of tumor and adjacent non-tumor tissue in lung cancer. No cell sorting was done before RNA was extracted from the tissue. The library came from three nested PCR rounds adapted from ARM-PCR protocols. A single record per CDR3 protein comes from TCRdb applying MiXCR to the multiplex PCR reads. Of more than 120,000 distinct CDR3 sequences in the sample, roughly 66% are singletons; the top ten hold around a sixth. The specimen was lung tumor tissue. These receptor sequences come from a man between 60 and 75 years old with small cell lung cancer.

As concerns this clonotype: Here the CDR3 omits its conserved ending phenylalanine or tryptophan, so a read error is the likely source. The DNA is omitted, as the CDR3 cannot be located on it reliably, and the CDR3 follows TCRdb's listing. This chain connects TRBV11-3 to TRBJ1-6; no check of the table's D call, TRBD1, against the DNA was made. In germline, CDR1 is SGHNT, CDR2 YENEEA. The CDR3 numbers 13 amino acids, ends counted. CDR3 sequence reads: CVSSQRQGGIRHL.

As to this clonotype: One end of the junction does not line up with germline, which may come from a read error. The V and J genes are TRBV29-1 and TRBJ2-3; 8 bases match TRBD1. This CDR3 is built from 13 residues. The germline V gene has CDR1 SQVTM and CDR2 ANQGSEA. The CDR3 loop reads CSARQGITDMQYF. The CDR3 DNA sequence: TGCAGCGCCAGACAGGGGATCACAGATATGCAGTATTTT.

About this clonotype itself: A clone one base away is much larger, so this may be a read error. This chain joins TRBV29-1 and TRBJ2-1; no clear D gene. The germline gives CDR1 SQVTM, CDR2 ANQGSEA. Trimming removed 1 base at V and 1 base at J, with 5 bases between. The CDR3 loop spans 13 amino acids. The chain's CDR3 is CSVEGHSYNEQFF. The CDR3 coding sequence is TGCAGCGTTGAAGGCCATTCCTACAATGAGCAGTTCTTC.

CDR3 amino acids: CSAKGLAGGDEQFF. CDR3 DNA sequence: TGCAGTGCTAAAGGACTAGCGGGAGGGGATGAGCAGTTCTTC. V is TRBV20-1 and J is TRBJ2-1, with TRBD2 identical over 15 bases. The V gene's germline CDR1 is DFQATT and CDR2 SNEGSKA (reference sequence). V shed 4 bases, J shed 8 bases, and the junction held 3 bases outside the gene matches. The CDR3 is 14 residues long.

This clonotype was counted a few times. This chain uses TRBV4-2 with TRBJ1-1; 9 nucleotides line up with TRBD1. Germline assignment: CDR1 LGHNA and CDR2 YNFKEQ. The J segment lost 3 bases and the V segment lost 3 bases, leaving 5 bases of the junction unmatched. This CDR3 has 15 residues. Here the CDR3 reads CASSQGQGTDTEAFF. CDR3 nucleotide sequence: TGTGCCAGCAGCCAGGGACAGGGTACGGACACTGAAGCTTTCTTT.

For this clonotype: One end of the junction is discordant with germline, which a read error may explain. The chain couples TRBV6-6 to TRBJ2-7; TRBD1 matches 8 bases. Germline loops: CDR1 MNHNY, CDR2 SVGAGI (reference sequence). This CDR3 comprises 13 residues. CDR3: CASSWTGQYEQYF. The CDR3 DNA reads as TGTGCCAGTAGTTGGACAGGGCAATACGAGCAGTACTTC.

This clonotype occurred many times. The chain carries TRBV20-1 and TRBJ2-7; D is uncertain. Germline lookup yields CDR1 DFQATT and CDR2 SNEGSKA (reference sequence). The CDR3 has 14 residues. The V end lost 0 bases, the J end lost 2 bases, and 11 bases lay between the germline ends. The DNA for the CDR3 is TGCAGTGCTAGAGATCCCAAACCCACCTACGAGCAGTACTTC. Residues: CSARDPKPTYEQYF.

The chain employs TRBV24-1 and TRBJ2-1, with D tentatively TRBD2 (6 bases). This CDR3 spans 14 amino acids. The ends were cut back, 8 bases at V and 7 bases at J, with 17 bases in the middle. Germline CDR1 and CDR2: KGHDR and SFDVKD. CDR3 bases: TGTGCCACCACTAACTGCGGGGAAGAGAATGAGCAGTTCTTC. It specifies CATTNCGEENEQFF.

The chain carries TRBV4-1 and TRBJ1-2, with unresolved D. The CDR3 consists of 14 residues. Germline V gene data show CDR1 as MGHRA and CDR2 as YSYEKL. Trimming cost V 4 bases and J 8 bases, with 17 bases left between them. The DNA of the CDR3 is TGCGCCAGCAGCCTTAGGGCATGGGTAGACGGCTACACCTTC. Translating gives CASSLRAWVDGYTF.

V usage is TRBV6-1 and J usage is TRBJ2-5, with 10 bases aligning to TRBD1. The V and J ends lost 7 bases and 5 bases, in that order; junction bases with no gene match: 13. This CDR3 is built from 16 residues. Germline V gene data show CDR1 as MNHNS and CDR2 as SASEGT. DNA for the CDR3: TGTGCCAGCACCCTTAGCGGGACAGGGGTTGTTGAGACCCAGTACTTC. This gives the protein CASTLSGTGVVETQYF.

Comment on this clonotype: A much larger clonotype is one base distant, so this may be a read error. This sequence joins TRBV29-1 and TRBJ2-1; D is perhaps TRBD2 (5 bases). Germline V CDR1 and CDR2: SQVTM, ANQGSEA. This CDR3 has 14 amino acids. CDR3 nucleotides: TGCAGCGTTGAAACGAGGGCGTGGGCAAATGAGCGGTTCTTC. Protein product: CSVETRAWANERFF.

About this clonotype itself: The junction departs from germline at one end; a sequencing error may be responsible. This chain links TRBV29-1 with TRBJ2-2, with 7 bases lining up with TRBD2. CDR3 size: 12 residues. Germline values: CDR1 SQVTM, CDR2 ANQGSEA. CDR3 coding DNA: TGCAGTGTTGGAGGGAGGGCCGGGAAGCTGTTTTTT. Translating gives CSVGGRAGKLFF.

V is TRBV11-3 and J is TRBJ2-1, with D maybe TRBD2 (6 bases). The CDR3 spans 16 residues. Germline values: CDR1 SGHNT, CDR2 YENEEA. The V gene lost 5 bases and the J gene lost 2 bases, with 16 bases spanning the gap. The CDR3 sequence: CASSARTNVPYNEQFF. The CDR3 nucleotides are TGTGCCAGCAGCGCGCGGACTAACGTCCCCTACAATGAGCAGTTCTTC.

On this clonotype itself: As the CDR3 is not closed by the conserved phenylalanine or tryptophan, this likely results from a read error. This rearrangement joins TRBV4-1 to TRBJ1-2; 9 nucleotides align to TRBD1. The CDR3 is 16 residues long. CDR1 and CDR2 from the germline V gene are MGHRA and YSYEKL. The CDR3 nucleotides are TGCGCCAGCAGCCCATCCGGGACAGGGTTTAGCTATGGGTACACCTTA. Protein product: CASSPSGTGFSYGYTL.

A few counts support this clonotype. The chain joins TRBV6-1 to TRBJ1-4; D is uncertain. Per the germline V gene, CDR1 is MNHNS and CDR2 is SASEGT. V was shortened by 6 bases and J by 5 bases, with 13 bases between the two germline ends. The CDR3 loop spans 14 amino acids. The chain's CDR3 is CASRSGGINEKLFF. As DNA, the CDR3 is TGTGCCAGCAGATCAGGAGGGATAAATGAAAAACTGTTTTTT.

Concerning this clonotype itself: An end of the junction does not agree with germline; a read error may underlie this. CDR3 amino acids: CAGSYGAGANYGYTF. The CDR3 region has the DNA TGTGCCGGCAGTTACGGTGCAGGGGCAAACTATGGCTACACCTTC. This chain uses TRBV6-5 with TRBJ1-2, with D tentatively TRBD1 (6 bases). This CDR3 is 15 amino acids long. Germline assignment: CDR1 MNHEY and CDR2 SVGAGI.

Notes on this clonotype: Mismatch with germline at one junction end may stem from a read error. V usage is TRBV20-1 and J usage is TRBJ2-3; unclear D gene. The germline V gene has CDR1 DFQATT and CDR2 SNEGSKA (reference sequence). The CDR3 has 14 residues. The CDR3 bases are TGCAGTGCTGCGCGAGTCGAGGTCACAGACACGCAGTATTTT. Residues: CSAARVEVTDTQYF.

Comment on this clonotype: A much more abundant neighbour one base away suggests this may be a read error. This sequence joins TRBV20-1 and TRBJ2-5; TRBD2 agrees at 12 bases. The germline V gene encodes CDR1 DFQATT and CDR2 SNEGSKA (reference sequence). The V and J ends lost 6 bases and 5 bases, in that order; junction bases with no gene match: 13. The CDR3 runs to 16 residues. The CDR3 DNA reads TGCAGTGCCAACCTGCCGGGACTAGCGGGTTGGGAGACCCAGTACTTC. It encodes CSANLPGLAGWETQYF.

This clonotype was seen just once. The junction differs from germline at one of its ends, possibly a read error. The chain couples TRBV28 to TRBJ2-6, with D tentatively TRBD1 or TRBD2 (5 bases each). The V gene's germline CDR1 is MDHEN and CDR2 SYDVKM. The CDR3 is 13 residues long. The CDR3 spells CASRASGTNVPTF. The CDR3 region has the DNA TGTGCCAGCAGAGCGTCTGGGACCAACGTCCCGACTTTC.

A note on this clonotype: The junction and the germline gene differ at one end; a read error may be behind it. The chain has TRBV11-1 and TRBJ2-2; 8 bases align to TRBD1. The CDR3 has 16 residues. Germline V gives CDR1 SGHAT, CDR2 FQDESV (reference sequence). The CDR3 DNA sequence: TGTGCCAGCAACTCCCCGGACAGGGTAAACACCGGTGAGCTGTTTTTT. Translation: CASNSPDRVNTGELFF. Full variable domain (outside the CDR3, taken from reference TRBV11-1 and TRBJ2-2): EAEVAQSPRYKITEKSQAVAFWCDPISGHATLYWYRQILGQGPELLVQFQDESVVDDSQLPKDRFSAERLKGVDSTLKIQPAELGDSAMYLCASNSPDRVNTGELFFGEGSRLTVL.

In regard to this clonotype: Relative to the germline gene, one junction end is altered; a read error may explain this. This chain joins TRBV11-2 and TRBJ2-5, with D possibly TRBD2 on 7 matching bases. Germline V gene sequence: CDR1 SGHAT, CDR2 FQNNGV. There are 16 residues in the CDR3. The CDR3 DNA reads as TGTGCCAGCAGCCCTGCCTGGCGGGAGACAGGCGAGACCCACTACTTC. This sequence encodes CASSPAWRETGETHYF.

This clonotype has ten or more counts. The genes are TRBV11-1 and TRBJ1-1; TRBD1 agrees at 7 bases. The CDR3 contains 15 residues. Germline V gene sequence: CDR1 SGHAT, CDR2 FQDESV (reference sequence). The J segment lost 2 bases and the V segment lost 5 bases, leaving 8 bases of the junction unmatched. The CDR3 bases are TGTGCCAGCAGCCCCCTCAGGGGGGGCAACACTGAAGCTTTCTTT. It is translated as CASSPLRGGNTEAFF.

Concerning this clonotype itself: The CDR3 end shows no conserved phenylalanine or tryptophan, and so a read error is likely. The DNA is left out, because the CDR3 cannot be placed on it with certainty; the CDR3 is given as TCRdb lists it. The V and J genes are TRBV6-1 and TRBJ2-2. The CDR3 has 16 amino acids, counting both end residues. Germline V gene sequence: CDR1 MNHNS, CDR2 SASEGT. The CDR3 reads CASSEDHGMPAGELLL.

This clonotype was observed a handful of times. The chain has TRBV28 and TRBJ1-1; no clear D gene. Germline CDR1 MDHEN, CDR2 SYDVKM. The ends were cut back, 3 bases at V and 7 bases at J, with 9 bases in the middle. The CDR3 runs 12 residues. The CDR3 sequence is CASSLKGGEAFF. In DNA, the CDR3 is TGTGCCAGCAGTTTGAAGGGCGGTGAAGCTTTCTTT. Full variable domain (outside the CDR3, taken from reference TRBV28 and TRBJ1-1): DVKVTQSSRYLVKRTGEKVFLECVQDMDHENMFWYRQDPGLGLRLIYFSYDVKMKEKGDIPEGYSVSREKKERFSLILESASTNQTSMYLCASSLKGGEAFFGQGTRLTVV.

This clonotype occurred a few times. A read error may account for a junction end that differs from germline. The J gene is TRBJ2-1, the V gene TRBV4-1; D gene unclear. This CDR3 spans 12 amino acids. The germline CDR1 and CDR2 sequences are MGHRA and YSYEKL. CDR3 in amino acids: CASSHQTGSTVF. Written as DNA, the CDR3 is TGCGCCAGCAGCCATCAGACCGGGTCGACGGTCTTC.

The V gene is TRBV10-3, the J gene TRBJ1-2; D gene unclear. Germline values: CDR1 ENHRY, CDR2 SYGVKD. The CDR3 runs 15 residues. V shed 4 bases and J shed 4 bases, with 16 bases lying between them. The CDR3 region has the DNA TGTGCCATCAGTGGAGACACCGGGTCAGGCTATGGCTACACCTTC. Encoded protein: CAISGDTGSGYGYTF.

The chain combines TRBV11-1 with TRBJ1-2, with D possibly matching TRBD1 (6 bases). There are 13 residues in the CDR3. CDR1 is SGHAT, CDR2 FQDESV, per germline (reference sequence). The V end lost 10 bases, the J end lost 4 bases, and 16 bases lay between the germline ends. The CDR3 region is CAISRDNFYGYTF. CDR3 in DNA: TGTGCCATCAGTAGGGACAACTTCTATGGCTACACCTTC.